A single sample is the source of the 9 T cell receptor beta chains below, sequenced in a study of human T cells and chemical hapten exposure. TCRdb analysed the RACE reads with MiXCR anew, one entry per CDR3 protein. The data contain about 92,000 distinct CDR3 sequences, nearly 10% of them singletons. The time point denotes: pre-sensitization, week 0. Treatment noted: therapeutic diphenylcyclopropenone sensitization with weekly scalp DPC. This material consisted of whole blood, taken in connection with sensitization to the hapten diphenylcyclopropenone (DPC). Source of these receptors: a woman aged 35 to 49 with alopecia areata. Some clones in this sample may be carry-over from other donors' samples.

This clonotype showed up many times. CDR3 in amino acids: CASRNRWTRQETQYF. The CDR3 DNA follows: TGTGCCAGCAGAAACAGGTGGACCCGACAAGAGACCCAGTACTTC. This sequence joins TRBV7-8 and TRBJ2-5; D may be TRBD1 (5 bases). Germline-derived CDR1 and CDR2 are SGHVS and FQNEAQ. Trimming left V 6 bases short and J 2 bases short, with 16 bases between. The CDR3 is made up of 15 amino acids.

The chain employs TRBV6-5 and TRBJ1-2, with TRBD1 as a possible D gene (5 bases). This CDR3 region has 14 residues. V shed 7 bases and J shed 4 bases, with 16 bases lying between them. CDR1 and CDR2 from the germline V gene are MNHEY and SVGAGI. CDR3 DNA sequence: TGTGCCAGCAACCCCTCCGGGGGTCGCTATGGCTACACCTTC. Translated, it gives CASNPSGGRYGYTF.

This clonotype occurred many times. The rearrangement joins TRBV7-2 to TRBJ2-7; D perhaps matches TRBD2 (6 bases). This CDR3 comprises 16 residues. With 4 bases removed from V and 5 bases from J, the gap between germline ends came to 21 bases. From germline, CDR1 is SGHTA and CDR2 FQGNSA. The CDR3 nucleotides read TGTGCCAGCAGCTCCCCACTCCGGGCGGGGAGGAACGAGCAGTACTTC. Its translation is CASSSPLRAGRNEQYF.

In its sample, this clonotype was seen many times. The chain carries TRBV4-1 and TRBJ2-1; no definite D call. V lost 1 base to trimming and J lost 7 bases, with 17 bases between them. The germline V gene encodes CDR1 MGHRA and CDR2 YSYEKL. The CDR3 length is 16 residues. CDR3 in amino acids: CASSQVGLGPGNEQFF. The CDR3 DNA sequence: TGCGCCAGCAGCCAAGTAGGGCTAGGTCCGGGTAATGAGCAGTTCTTC.

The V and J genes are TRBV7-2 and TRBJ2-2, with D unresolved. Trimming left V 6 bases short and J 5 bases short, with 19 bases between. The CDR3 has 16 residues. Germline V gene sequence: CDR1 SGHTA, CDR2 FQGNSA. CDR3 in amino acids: CASRGPKAVGTGELFF. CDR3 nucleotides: TGTGCCAGCAGGGGCCCGAAGGCGGTTGGGACCGGGGAGCTGTTTTTT.

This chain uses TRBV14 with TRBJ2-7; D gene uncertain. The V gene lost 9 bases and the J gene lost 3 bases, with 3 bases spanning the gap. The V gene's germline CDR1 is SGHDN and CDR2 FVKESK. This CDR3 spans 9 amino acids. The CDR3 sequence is CARVYEQYF. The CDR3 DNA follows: TGTGCCAGAGTCTACGAGCAGTACTTC.

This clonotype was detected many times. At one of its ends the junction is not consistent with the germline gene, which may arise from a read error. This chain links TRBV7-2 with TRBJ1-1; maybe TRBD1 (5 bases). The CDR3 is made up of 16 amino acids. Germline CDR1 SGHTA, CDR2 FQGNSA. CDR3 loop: CASGKNSGTASTDAFF. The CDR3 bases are TGTGCCAGTGGAAAAAACTCCGGGACGGCAAGCACTGATGCTTTCTTT.

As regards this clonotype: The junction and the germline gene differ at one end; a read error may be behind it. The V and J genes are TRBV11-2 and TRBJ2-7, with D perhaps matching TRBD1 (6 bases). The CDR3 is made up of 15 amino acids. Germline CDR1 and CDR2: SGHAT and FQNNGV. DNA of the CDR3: TGTGCCAACAGCTTAATGTTTGGCAGGGGCTACGAGCAGTACTTC. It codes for CANSLMFGRGYEQYF.

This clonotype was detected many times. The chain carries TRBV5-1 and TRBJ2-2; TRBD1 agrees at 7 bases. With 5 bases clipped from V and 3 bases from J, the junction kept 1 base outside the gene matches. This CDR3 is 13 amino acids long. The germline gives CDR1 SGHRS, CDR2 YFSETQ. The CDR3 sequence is CASRTGYTGELFF. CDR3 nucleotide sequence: TGCGCCAGCAGGACAGGGTACACCGGGGAGCTGTTTTTT.